Below, 25 T cell receptor beta chains from the same sample are listed, as sequenced in a study of long-term antiretroviral therapy in people with HIV. The assay, immunoSEQ v3.0, was run at survey level. Using immunoSEQ multiplex PCR, the repertoire was profiled, and TCRdb retains in-frame clones only, with some absent. The data show just over 20,000 clones, with roughly 79% seen just once and 4% to 6% held by the top ten. The sample consisted of unsorted PBMCs, taken 0.5 years after starting antiretroviral therapy. Receptor source: a man younger than 35 with HIV.

The CDR3 here is CSAFSDTQYF. In DNA, the CDR3 is TGCAGTGCTTTCTCAGATACGCAGTATTTT. The rearrangement uses TRBV20-1 and TRBJ2-3; D call uncertain. The length of the CDR3 is 10 residues. Trimming removed 5 bases from V and 4 bases from J, with 4 bases in between. CDR1 and CDR2 (germline): DFQATT, SNEGSKA (reference sequence).

The chain has TRBV7-6 and TRBJ1-1; D gene ambiguous. Trimming pared 2 bases from V and 2 bases from J, leaving 6 bases between. CDR3 length: 13 residues. The germline CDR1 and CDR2 sequences are SGHVS and FNYEAQ. CDR3 sequence reads: CASSLTLNTEAFF. The DNA of the CDR3 is TGTGCCAGCAGCTTAACGTTAAACACTGAAGCTTTCTTT.

The V and J genes are TRBV30 and TRBJ2-1, with D tentatively TRBD1 (6 bases). Per the germline V gene, CDR1 is GTSNPN and CDR2 is SVGIG (reference sequence). CDR3 length: 14 amino acids. The V end lost 0 bases, the J end lost 8 bases, and 14 bases lay between the germline ends. CDR3 sequence: CAWSVNLWGHEQFF. DNA of the CDR3: TGTGCCTGGAGTGTTAATCTCTGGGGGCATGAGCAGTTCTTC.

The chain joins TRBV10-3 to TRBJ1-2; D may be TRBD1 (5 bases). Trimming shortened V by 10 bases and J by 3 bases, and 12 bases separated the two germline ends. The V gene's germline CDR1 is ENHRY and CDR2 SYGVKD. The CDR3 is 12 amino acids. The CDR3 spells CATTDLDYGYTF. The DNA of the CDR3 is TGTGCCACGACAGATTTAGACTATGGCTACACCTTC.

The CDR3 DNA is TGTGCCACCGGCCTAGCGGGTGATGAGCAGTTCTTC. It codes for CATGLAGDEQFF. The chain combines TRBV15 with TRBJ2-1; 8 nucleotides align to TRBD2. This CDR3 contains 12 residues. The germline gives CDR1 LNHNV, CDR2 YYDKDF (reference sequence). J was trimmed by 8 bases and V by 8 bases; bases with no gene match: 5.

The rearrangement uses TRBV6-5 and TRBJ1-3; D is ambiguous. Germline V lookup: CDR1 MNHEY, CDR2 SVGAGI. With 10 bases removed from V and 4 bases from J, the gap between germline ends came to 14 bases. This CDR3 spans 13 amino acids. The DNA for the CDR3 is TGTGCCACCGCCCTCGTTCCCGGAAACACCATATATTTT. It codes for CATALVPGNTIYF.

V gene TRBV27 combines with J gene TRBJ1-3, with 9 bases identical to TRBD1. Trimming at V came to 3 bases and at J to 2 bases, leaving 8 bases not matched to a gene. Germline V gene data show CDR1 as MNHEY and CDR2 as SMNVEV (reference sequence). This CDR3 has 17 residues. The DNA of the CDR3 is TGTGCCAGCAGTTTGGGGACAGGGCCATCGACTGGAAACACCATATATTTT. This codes for CASSLGTGPSTGNTIYF.

In regard to this clone: Germline is not matched at one junction end, which may reflect a read error. The chain employs TRBV7-2 and TRBJ2-2; D is ambiguous. Germline V CDR1 and CDR2: SGHTA, FQGNSA. This CDR3 is 12 amino acids long. The CDR3 DNA sequence: TGTGCCAGCAGCTTACACACCCGGGAGCTGTTTTTT. It is translated as CASSLHTRELFF.

The chain carries TRBV25-1 and TRBJ1-3; 7 nucleotides match TRBD1. Germline V gene data show CDR1 as MGHDK and CDR2 as SYGVNS. The CDR3 is made up of 15 amino acids. V dropped 0 bases and J dropped 4; count of bases not matched to a gene: 3. CDR3 amino acids: CASSEYRGGGNTIYF. The CDR3, as DNA: TGTGCCAGCAGTGAATACAGGGGGGGCGGAAACACCATATATTTT.

The gene calls are TRBV7-9 and TRBJ1-1; 10 bases are a match to TRBD1. Germline lookup yields CDR1 SEHNR and CDR2 FQNEAQ (reference sequence). J gave up 6 bases and V 5 bases, and 9 bases lay outside the gene matches. The CDR3 contains 15 residues. The CDR3 region is CASSIGQGEMAEAFF. The CDR3 DNA reads TGTGCCAGCAGCATCGGACAGGGGGAGATGGCTGAAGCTTTCTTT.

J is TRBJ1-5 and V is TRBV19; possibly TRBD1 for D (5 bases). The length of the CDR3 is 15 residues. V shed 5 bases and J shed 5 bases, with 16 bases lying between them. Germline V lookup: CDR1 LNHDA, CDR2 SQIVND (reference sequence). The CDR3 DNA reads as TGTGCCAGTAGTTTCGGGGGACGGGACGATCAGCCCCAGCATTTT. It is translated as CASSFGGRDDQPQHF.

The chain combines TRBV7-2 with TRBJ1-2; D might be TRBD1 (5 bases). Trimming pared 5 bases from V and 13 bases from J, leaving 17 bases between. The CDR3 is 12 amino acids. CDR1 and CDR2 (germline): SGHTA, FQGNSA. This CDR3 reads CASSRHQTGPTF. In DNA form, the CDR3 reads TGTGCCAGCAGCAGGCATCAAACAGGCCCCACCTTC.

The chain couples TRBV5-8 to TRBJ1-2; a weak D match, TRBD1 (5 bases). Trimming removed 2 bases at V and 3 bases at J, with 17 bases between. The CDR3 runs 16 residues. Germline lookup yields CDR1 SGHTS and CDR2 YDEGEE. The CDR3 DNA follows: TGTGCCAGCAGCTTAGGGCAGGGCCCCTACGACTATGGCTACACCTTC. As protein: CASSLGQGPYDYGYTF.

This chain uses TRBV5-4 with TRBJ2-2, with D perhaps TRBD2 (7 bases). Germline CDR1 reads SGHNT; CDR2 reads YYREEE (reference sequence). The CDR3 runs 17 residues. V lost 0 bases, J lost 6 bases, and 18 bases lay in between. The CDR3 loop is CASSLVTRGDNSGELFF. CDR3 in DNA: TGTGCCAGCAGCTTGGTCACCCGGGGGGACAACTCCGGGGAGCTGTTTTTT.

This clone was detected only once. The chain links TRBV29-1 to TRBJ2-7, with a tentative D call TRBD2 (5 bases). Trimming stripped 1 base from V and 2 bases from J, with 12 bases between. CDR1 is SQVTM, CDR2 ANQGSEA, per germline. The length of the CDR3 is 14 residues. This CDR3 reads CSVEGIEGAYEQYF. The CDR3 region has the DNA TGCAGCGTTGAAGGTATCGAGGGCGCCTACGAGCAGTACTTC.

The V gene is TRBV27, the J gene TRBJ2-7; the D gene could be TRBD1 or TRBD2 (6 bases each). The CDR3 is made up of 13 amino acids. Trimming removed 5 bases at V and 6 bases at J, with 14 bases between. The germline CDR1 and CDR2 sequences are MNHEY and SMNVEV (reference sequence). CDR3 bases: TGTGCCAGCAGTCCCCCGGGGGCTCTCGAGCAGTACTTC. Translated: CASSPPGALEQYF.

V usage is TRBV7-2 and J usage is TRBJ2-3; possibly TRBD1 for D (5 bases). Trimming took off 2 bases at V and 0 bases at J, with 21 bases between the two ends. In germline, CDR1 is SGHTA, CDR2 FQGNSA. CDR3 length equals 19 residues. This CDR3 is CASSLPQMARVPSTDTQYF. The CDR3 region has the DNA TGTGCCAGCAGCTTACCCCAAATGGCCAGGGTACCTAGCACAGATACGCAGTATTTT.

V and J are TRBV11-2 and TRBJ2-3, with D unclear. Germline CDR1 SGHAT, CDR2 FQNNGV. The CDR3 totals 13 residues. Trimming cost V 4 bases and J 6 bases, with 11 bases left between them. CDR3 protein: CASSSWSADTQYF. The CDR3 nucleotides read TGTGCCAGCAGCTCCTGGTCGGCGGATACGCAGTATTTT.

This clone has just one count. The chain has TRBV25-1 and TRBJ1-4; D gene uncertain. CDR1 is MGHDK and CDR2 is SYGVNS in the germline V gene. The CDR3 extends over 16 amino acids. Trimming took 8 bases from V and 0 from J, leaving 16 bases between them. The CDR3: CASRGRGSATNEKLFF. CDR3 in DNA: TGTGCCAGCCGAGGCCGAGGATCCGCAACTAATGAAAAACTGTTTTTT.

V is TRBV7-9 and J is TRBJ2-6; TRBD1 matches 8 bases. From germline, CDR1 is SEHNR and CDR2 FQNEAQ (reference sequence). CDR3 length: 17 amino acids. With V trimmed by 1 base and J by 1 base, 3 bases remained unmatched. For the CDR3, the DNA is TGTGCCAGCAGCTTAGGGACAGGGAAATCTGGGGCCAACGTCCTGACTTTC. Translating it yields CASSLGTGKSGANVLTF.

This chain links TRBV19 with TRBJ1-4, with TRBD1 matching 7 bases. After removal of 9 bases from V and 3 bases from J, the junction contained 10 bases not matched to a gene. Germline-derived CDR1 and CDR2 are LNHDA and SQIVND (reference sequence). This CDR3 spans 15 amino acids. This chain's CDR3 is CASLPGGRANEKLFF. CDR3 in DNA: TGTGCCAGCCTCCCAGGGGGGAGAGCTAATGAAAAACTGTTTTTT. Using reference TRBV19 and TRBJ1-4 for the parts outside the CDR3, the full variable domain is DGGITQSPKYLFRKEGQNVTLSCEQNLNHDAMYWYRQDPGQGLRLIYYSQIVNDFQKGDIAEGYSVSREKKESFPLTVTSAQKNPTAFYLCASLPGGRANEKLFFGSGTQLSVL.

V usage is TRBV6-4 and J usage is TRBJ2-1; 9 positions agree with TRBD2. The germline gives CDR1 MRHNA, CDR2 SNTAGT. The CDR3 is made up of 15 amino acids. Unmatched junction bases numbered 0, after V lost 3 bases and J lost 0 bases. CDR3 sequence: CASSETSGSYNEQFF. CDR3 in DNA: TGTGCCAGCAGTGAGACTAGCGGCTCCTACAATGAGCAGTTCTTC.

The V and J genes are TRBV18 and TRBJ2-7; 12 bases map to TRBD2. After removal of 6 bases from V and 2 bases from J, the junction contained 2 bases not matched to a gene. The germline CDR1 and CDR2 sequences are KGHSH and LQKENI. This CDR3 contains 14 residues. The CDR3 coding sequence is TGTGCCAGCTCTCCTAGCGGGAGGGCCTACGAGCAGTACTTC. Its protein is CASSPSGRAYEQYF.

This clone came up once. The chain has TRBV23-1 and TRBJ1-6, with D unresolved. TRBV23-1 is an ORF, with its function uncertain. Trimming cost V 3 bases and J 0 bases, with 9 bases left between them. This CDR3 is 16 amino acids long. The CDR3 nucleotides are TGCGCCAGCAGTCATCAGTACAGCTCCTATAATTCACCCCTCCACTTT. Its protein product is CASSHQYSSYNSPLHF.

A word on this clone: Germline is not matched at one junction end, which may reflect a read error. The chain uses TRBV27 and TRBJ1-2, with TRBD1 as a possible D gene (6 bases). Germline CDR1 and CDR2: MNHEY and SMNVEV (reference sequence). This CDR3 region has 15 residues. CDR3 amino acids: CTSSLLGGAPWGYTF. For the CDR3, the DNA is TGTACCAGCAGTTTACTCGGGGGCGCTCCTTGGGGCTACACCTTC.